This T cell receptor (beta chain) was sequenced during a study of blood T cell repertoires in COVID-19. Across the study: Both acute and convalescent COVID-19 samples were obtained from the United States, Italy and Spain.

As processed by the authors: Estimated nucleated cell counts came from reference gene primer amplification. Here immunoSEQ multiplex PCR was the method, and the copy in TCRdb shows in-frame clones only, minus some. V and J calls and clone size come straight from that table; D and trimming were deduced from the DNA. The data show under 95,000 clones, approximately 88% seen once. The CDR3 is 14 residues long. The trim removed 6 bases at V and 9 bases at J, leaving 14 bases unmatched. Germline CDR1 is WSHSY and CDR2 is SAAADI. The sequenced sample consisted of peripheral blood. The chain combines TRBV10-2 with TRBJ2-7; 7 bases agree with TRBD1. This clonotype originated in a human donor in a cohort sampled during active COVID-19. The DNA of the CDR3 is TGCGCCAGCAGCCAAACCGGGACAGCAGTTGGGCAGTACTTC. Its translation: CASSQTGTAVGQYF.